This T cell receptor beta chain was retrieved from a study of Graves' ophthalmopathy and Graves' hyperthyroidism. Study observations and caveats: Blood also carried most expanded thyroid clonotypes exceeding 0.001 frequency.

Moderately to severely active ophthalmopathy under 3 months, CAS at least 3, NOSPECS at least 4. Certain patients, namely those with other autoimmune diseases, uncontrolled infections, pregnancy or lactation, were excluded. CDR1 and CDR2 (germline): MNHEY, SVGAGI. CDR3 length: 16 residues. The ends were cut back, 0 bases at V and 4 bases at J, with 13 bases in the middle. This clonotype was recorded many times. Its antigen is unidentified. Amplifying from RNA transcripts, the study obtained TCR beta CDR3 regions. HTBI-primed first-round RT-PCR preceded second-round multiplex PCR. TCRdb called the multiplex PCR reads again in MiXCR, with one record for every CDR3 protein. The sample has roughly 400,000 distinct CDR3 sequences, 15% to 20% seen once.

The receptor was isolated from a woman aged 18-35 years with Graves' ophthalmopathy. The sample was peripheral blood. The chain couples TRBV6-5 to TRBJ1-5, with a possible D match to TRBD1 (5 bases). DNA of the CDR3: TGTGCCAGCAGTTACTCGTTCAGGGATGGGAATCAGCCCCAGCATTTT. Its protein product is CASSYSFRDGNQPQHF.